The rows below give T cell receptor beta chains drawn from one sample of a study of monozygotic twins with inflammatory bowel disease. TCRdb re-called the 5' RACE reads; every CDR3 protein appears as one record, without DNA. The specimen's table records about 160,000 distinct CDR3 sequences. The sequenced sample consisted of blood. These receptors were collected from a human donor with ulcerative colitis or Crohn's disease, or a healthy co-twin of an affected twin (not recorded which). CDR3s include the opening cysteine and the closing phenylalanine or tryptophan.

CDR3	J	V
CASSFRTATYEQYF	TRBJ2-7	TRBV7-2
CASSLARTSGPYNEQFF	TRBJ2-1	TRBV5-1
CASSYSGRLVHEQFF	TRBJ2-1	TRBV6-5
CASSLGARSYYEQYF	TRBJ2-7	TRBV5-1
CAAWGLGGPNTEAFF	TRBJ1-1	TRBV6-1
CAISGGQGTEAFF	TRBJ1-1	TRBV10-3
CASSFLTRDSNSGANVLTF	TRBJ2-6	TRBV5-1
CASKENGAYYGYTF	TRBJ1-2	TRBV19
CASSAGTANEKLFF	TRBJ1-4	TRBV5-1
CSARRAEGASNSPLHF	TRBJ1-6	TRBV20-1
CASSQSTGDFSYEQYF	TRBJ2-7	TRBV27
CASKGIGQPQHF	TRBJ1-5	TRBV27
CSTQGANTEAFF	TRBJ1-1	TRBV29-1
CASSSLSGVGDTQYF	TRBJ2-3	TRBV7-8
CASSERNRGPRNEKLFF	TRBJ1-4	TRBV6-1
CASSPEGGTDTQYF	TRBJ2-3	TRBV12-3/TRBV12-4
CASSLGTGGYNEQFF	TRBJ2-1	TRBV5-1
CASSSPGGEQYF	TRBJ2-7	TRBV7-6
CSVDLLHQGYTDTQYF	TRBJ2-3	TRBV29-1
CASSLSSSANYGYTF	TRBJ1-2	TRBV5-1
CASSLRRADTQYF	TRBJ2-3	TRBV18
CASSPSAGVNTGELFF	TRBJ2-2	TRBV18
CASSLTLAADTDTQYF	TRBJ2-3	TRBV5-1
CASTVTGEENYGYTF	TRBJ1-2	TRBV12-3/TRBV12-4
CASSLGLGTHTGELFF	TRBJ2-2	TRBV7-2
CASSETLLRGLNYGYTF	TRBJ1-2	TRBV5-8
CASSIGTEAFF	TRBJ1-1	TRBV19
CASSPSSFSGGRQPQHF	TRBJ1-5	TRBV12-3/TRBV12-4
CASGGTASYEQYF	TRBJ2-7	TRBV6-5
CASSLVGWPKDTQYF	TRBJ2-3	TRBV3-1
CASSLGKNTGELFF	TRBJ2-2	TRBV7-2
CASSLFRGLNSPLHF	TRBJ1-6	TRBV28
CASSLPGETQYF	TRBJ2-5	TRBV7-9
CASSLVPGQGALDTEAFF	TRBJ1-1	TRBV11-3
CASSRRGEETQYF	TRBJ2-5	TRBV25-1
CASSHPTGALSGANVLTF	TRBJ2-6	TRBV23-1
CAISGASGETQYF	TRBJ2-5	TRBV10-3
CASRRFNQPQHF	TRBJ1-5	TRBV12-3/TRBV12-4
CASSLAGTGVKTQYF	TRBJ2-5	TRBV12-3/TRBV12-4
CASSRPSSTDTQYF	TRBJ2-3	TRBV28
CSVGDSLFDEQFF	TRBJ2-1	TRBV29-1
CSVSPGNSYNEQFF	TRBJ2-1	TRBV29-1
CASSQGDRANTGELFF	TRBJ2-2	TRBV4-1
CASSLSNGGGVYNEQFF	TRBJ2-1	TRBV27
CASSLDRPPNYGYTF	TRBJ1-2	TRBV7-9
CASSQGLGAYEQYF	TRBJ2-7	TRBV4-2
CASSLDTGTYGYTF	TRBJ1-2	TRBV7-2
CASSPLGERHQPQHF	TRBJ1-5	TRBV5-1
CALSEGSLAGVNEQFF	TRBJ2-1	TRBV10-3
CASRSTALGEQFF	TRBJ2-1	TRBV5-6
CASSQVSPGPSNTGELFF	TRBJ2-2	TRBV3-1